Listed below are T cell receptor beta chains from one sample, sequenced in a study of shared clonotypes between healthy human individuals. Profiled with immunoSEQ multiplex PCR; TCRdb holds only in-frame clones, not every one. The repertoire consists of some 1.5 million clones, with approximately 97% occurring once and the leading ten covering roughly 1.2%. Sequenced sample: naive CD4+ T cells sorted from blood. The receptors shown here come from a man aged 25-40 years in good health. Each CDR3 is given with its conserved first and last residue. A D gene is named only where the DNA matches it firmly. Part of the rows lack a size; the others show once, few, many or a class for expanded clones.

v_gene: TRBV19; abundance: .; d_gene: TRBD2; j_gene: TRBJ2-2; CDR3aa: CASSNSGRTNTGELFF; CDR3nt: TGTGCCAGTAGTAATAGCGGGAGGACGAACACCGGGGAGCTGTTTTTT
v_gene: TRBV6-5; abundance: .; d_gene: .; j_gene: TRBJ2-7; CDR3aa: CASSYSPVAGPFEQYF; CDR3nt: TGTGCCAGCAGTTACTCGCCTGTTGCCGGACCTTTTGAGCAGTACTTC
v_gene: TRBV2; abundance: once; d_gene: TRBD2; j_gene: TRBJ2-7; CDR3aa: CASGLAGSSYEQYF; CDR3nt: TGTGCCAGCGGCTTAGCGGGTAGCTCCTACGAGCAGTACTTC
v_gene: TRBV2; abundance: .; d_gene: TRBD2; j_gene: TRBJ2-2; CDR3aa: CASSPPGLAGGTGELFF; CDR3nt: TGTGCCAGCAGTCCGCCGGGACTAGCGGGAGGCACCGGGGAGCTGTTTTTT
v_gene: TRBV28; abundance: .; d_gene: .; j_gene: TRBJ1-1; CDR3aa: CASSLSAGQNTEAFF; CDR3nt: TGTGCCAGCAGTTTATCGGCGGGACAAAACACTGAAGCTTTCTTT
v_gene: TRBV5-4; abundance: .; d_gene: .; j_gene: TRBJ1-1; CDR3aa: CASSFPTGQNTEAFF; CDR3nt: TGTGCCAGCAGCTTTCCAACAGGGCAGAACACTGAAGCTTTCTTT
v_gene: TRBV28; abundance: .; d_gene: .; j_gene: TRBJ1-5; CDR3aa: CASSLLGAHQPQHF; CDR3nt: TGTGCCAGCAGTTTACTCGGGGCCCATCAGCCCCAGCATTTT
v_gene: TRBV5-4; abundance: .; d_gene: .; j_gene: TRBJ2-5; CDR3aa: CASSLLAEETQYF; CDR3nt: TGTGCCAGCAGCTTATTAGCGGAAGAGACCCAGTACTTC
v_gene: TRBV7-9; abundance: once; d_gene: .; j_gene: TRBJ2-5; CDR3aa: CASSDGTYQETQYF; CDR3nt: TGTGCCAGCAGCGATGGGACCTACCAAGAGACCCAGTACTTC
v_gene: TRBV14; abundance: .; d_gene: .; j_gene: TRBJ2-3; CDR3aa: CASSQGLLQYF; CDR3nt: TGTGCCAGCAGCCAAGGGCTTCTACAGTATTTT
v_gene: TRBV7-2; abundance: .; d_gene: .; j_gene: TRBJ2-2; CDR3aa: CASSLVGSWNTGELFF; CDR3nt: TGTGCCAGCAGCTTAGTGGGTAGCTGGAACACCGGGGAGCTGTTTTTT
v_gene: TRBV5-1; abundance: .; d_gene: TRBD1; j_gene: TRBJ2-7; CDR3aa: CASSRDRATYGYEQYF; CDR3nt: TGCGCCAGCAGCCGGGACAGGGCAACATACGGCTACGAGCAGTACTTC
v_gene: TRBV5-4; abundance: .; d_gene: .; j_gene: TRBJ1-4; CDR3aa: CASSIGGSTFEKLFF; CDR3nt: TGTGCCAGCAGCATTGGCGGCAGTACATTTGAAAAACTGTTTTTT
v_gene: TRBV7-9; abundance: .; d_gene: TRBD1; j_gene: TRBJ2-7; CDR3aa: CASSLGTGSYEQYF; CDR3nt: TGTGCCAGCAGCTTAGGGACAGGCTCCTACGAGCAGTACTTC
v_gene: TRBV5-1; abundance: .; d_gene: TRBD1; j_gene: TRBJ2-1; CDR3aa: CASSLTGGNEQFF; CDR3nt: TGCGCCAGCAGCTTAACAGGGGGAAATGAGCAGTTCTTC
v_gene: TRBV5-5; abundance: .; d_gene: TRBD2; j_gene: TRBJ2-3; CDR3aa: CASSWGLSTDTQYF; CDR3nt: TGTGCCAGCAGCTGGGGACTAAGCACAGATACGCAGTATTTT
v_gene: TRBV2; abundance: .; d_gene: .; j_gene: TRBJ2-7; CDR3aa: CASRREGEQYF; CDR3nt: TGTGCCAGCCGCAGGGAAGGCGAGCAGTACTTC
v_gene: TRBV2; abundance: .; d_gene: .; j_gene: TRBJ2-2; CDR3aa: CASRVRGHSGELFF; CDR3nt: TGTGCCAGCCGTGTGAGAGGGCACAGCGGGGAGCTGTTTTTT
v_gene: TRBV6-5; abundance: .; d_gene: TRBD1; j_gene: TRBJ1-1; CDR3aa: CASIPGQGANAFF; CDR3nt: TGTGCCAGCATTCCCGGACAGGGGGCGAATGCTTTCTTT
v_gene: TRBV19; abundance: .; d_gene: .; j_gene: TRBJ2-7; CDR3aa: CASRVGRGYYEQYF; CDR3nt: TGTGCCAGTAGGGTCGGCAGGGGATACTACGAGCAGTACTTC
v_gene: TRBV5-1; abundance: .; d_gene: TRBD1; j_gene: TRBJ2-7; CDR3aa: CASSGGTGGGYEQYF; CDR3nt: TGCGCCAGCAGCGGAGGGACAGGGGGTGGCTACGAGCAGTACTTC
v_gene: TRBV30; abundance: once; d_gene: TRBD2; j_gene: TRBJ2-2; CDR3aa: CAWSVPAGGPGGELFF; CDR3nt: TGTGCCTGGAGTGTCCCAGCGGGAGGGCCGGGCGGGGAGCTGTTTTTT
v_gene: TRBV7-8; abundance: .; d_gene: .; j_gene: TRBJ1-1; CDR3aa: CASSSGLNTEAFF; CDR3nt: TGTGCCAGCAGCTCGGGGCTGAACACTGAAGCTTTCTTT
v_gene: TRBV19; abundance: .; d_gene: .; j_gene: TRBJ1-1; CDR3aa: CASSGGLGTEAFF; CDR3nt: TGTGCCAGTAGTGGAGGGCTAGGAACTGAAGCTTTCTTT
v_gene: TRBV28; abundance: .; d_gene: .; j_gene: TRBJ1-5; CDR3aa: CASSYKQGGNQPQHF; CDR3nt: TGTGCCAGCAGCTATAAACAGGGAGGCAATCAGCCCCAGCATTTT
v_gene: TRBV9; abundance: .; d_gene: TRBD1; j_gene: TRBJ1-1; CDR3aa: CASSAGQGTTEAFF; CDR3nt: TGTGCCAGCAGCGCCGGACAGGGTACCACTGAAGCTTTCTTT
v_gene: TRBV10-3; abundance: .; d_gene: .; j_gene: TRBJ2-7; CDR3aa: CAISESAGSYEQYF; CDR3nt: TGTGCCATCAGTGAGTCCGCAGGGTCCTACGAGCAGTACTTC
v_gene: TRBV2; abundance: .; d_gene: TRBD1; j_gene: TRBJ1-5; CDR3aa: CASSIDRGQRQPQHF; CDR3nt: TGTGCCAGCAGCATAGACAGGGGGCAGAGACAGCCCCAGCATTTT
v_gene: TRBV5-4; abundance: .; d_gene: .; j_gene: TRBJ2-7; CDR3aa: CASSLEGEQYF; CDR3nt: TGTGCCAGCAGCTTAGAAGGGGAGCAGTACTTC
v_gene: TRBV29-1; abundance: once; d_gene: .; j_gene: TRBJ2-5; CDR3aa: CSADSDEETQYF; CDR3nt: TGCAGCGCCGACAGTGACGAAGAGACCCAGTACTTC
v_gene: TRBV19; abundance: .; d_gene: TRBD1; j_gene: TRBJ2-7; CDR3aa: CASRSSPPGQPYEQYF; CDR3nt: TGTGCCAGTAGATCATCCCCACCGGGACAGCCGTACGAGCAGTACTTC
v_gene: TRBV11-2; abundance: .; d_gene: .; j_gene: TRBJ2-3; CDR3aa: CASSERAEGTDTQYF; CDR3nt: TGTGCCAGCAGCGAACGAGCGGAGGGAACAGATACGCAGTATTTT
v_gene: TRBV28; abundance: .; d_gene: .; j_gene: TRBJ2-7; CDR3aa: CASSQGRRLKDEQYF; CDR3nt: TGTGCCAGCAGTCAGGGGCGTAGACTTAAGGACGAGCAGTACTTC
v_gene: TRBV7-9; abundance: once; d_gene: .; j_gene: TRBJ2-2; CDR3aa: CARERTGELFF; CDR3nt: TGTGCCAGAGAGCGCACCGGGGAGCTGTTTTTT
v_gene: TRBV28; abundance: .; d_gene: .; j_gene: TRBJ2-1; CDR3aa: CASNRDTEGVKFF; CDR3nt: TGTGCCAGCAATCGGGACACGGAAGGGGTGAAGTTCTTC
v_gene: TRBV27; abundance: .; d_gene: .; j_gene: TRBJ2-1; CDR3aa: CASSFIQNLYNEQFF; CDR3nt: TGTGCCAGCAGTTTCATACAGAACTTATACAATGAGCAGTTCTTC
v_gene: TRBV29-1; abundance: .; d_gene: .; j_gene: TRBJ2-7; CDR3aa: CSVVGDGSSYEQYF; CDR3nt: TGCAGCGTTGTCGGGGACGGCAGCTCCTACGAGCAGTACTTC
v_gene: TRBV5-1; abundance: .; d_gene: .; j_gene: TRBJ2-7; CDR3aa: CASSLGGEQYF; CDR3nt: TGCGCCAGCAGCTTGGGTGGGGAGCAGTACTTC
v_gene: TRBV6-6; abundance: .; d_gene: .; j_gene: TRBJ1-1; CDR3aa: CASLLDVGQNTEAFF; CDR3nt: TGTGCCAGCTTGCTGGATGTGGGGCAGAACACTGAAGCTTTCTTT
v_gene: TRBV2; abundance: .; d_gene: TRBD2; j_gene: TRBJ2-1; CDR3aa: CASSKISGDSYNEQFF; CDR3nt: TGTGCCAGCAGCAAAATTAGCGGGGACTCCTACAATGAGCAGTTCTTC
v_gene: TRBV6-5; abundance: .; d_gene: TRBD2; j_gene: TRBJ2-1; CDR3aa: CASSLLGREGHEQFF; CDR3nt: TGTGCCAGCAGTCTATTGGGGCGGGAGGGTCATGAGCAGTTCTTC
v_gene: TRBV5-4; abundance: few; d_gene: TRBD2; j_gene: TRBJ2-7; CDR3aa: CASSLRGGNEQYF; CDR3nt: TGTGCCAGCAGCTTAAGGGGAGGGAACGAGCAGTACTTC
v_gene: TRBV7-3; abundance: .; d_gene: .; j_gene: TRBJ2-2; CDR3aa: CASSLTDRRGTANTGELFF; CDR3nt: TGTGCCAGCAGCTTAACCGACAGGAGGGGGACCGCCAACACCGGGGAGCTGTTTTTT
v_gene: TRBV7-9; abundance: .; d_gene: .; j_gene: TRBJ1-5; CDR3aa: CASSLVGYNQPQHF; CDR3nt: TGTGCCAGCAGCTTAGTAGGTTACAATCAGCCCCAGCATTTT
v_gene: TRBV10-3; abundance: .; d_gene: .; j_gene: TRBJ1-1; CDR3aa: CAISQTVEAEAFF; CDR3nt: TGTGCCATCAGTCAGACGGTTGAGGCTGAAGCTTTCTTT
v_gene: TRBV15; abundance: .; d_gene: .; j_gene: TRBJ2-7; CDR3aa: CATSRDRQYEQYF; CDR3nt: TGTGCCACCAGCAGAGATCGACAGTACGAGCAGTACTTC
v_gene: TRBV7-8; abundance: .; d_gene: .; j_gene: TRBJ1-5; CDR3aa: CASSFRHPNQPQHF; CDR3nt: TGTGCCAGCAGCTTTAGACACCCCAATCAGCCCCAGCATTTT
v_gene: TRBV5-4; abundance: .; d_gene: .; j_gene: TRBJ1-2; CDR3aa: CASSAGVGFPSGYTF; CDR3nt: TGTGCCAGCAGCGCGGGGGTGGGGTTCCCATCCGGCTACACCTTC
v_gene: TRBV19; abundance: .; d_gene: .; j_gene: TRBJ1-1; CDR3aa: CASSASAEAFF; CDR3nt: TGTGCCAGTAGTGCGTCCGCTGAAGCTTTCTTT
v_gene: TRBV7-2; abundance: .; d_gene: .; j_gene: TRBJ2-7; CDR3aa: CASRVADSYEQYF; CDR3nt: TGTGCCAGCCGAGTAGCGGACTCCTACGAGCAGTACTTC
v_gene: TRBV11-2; abundance: .; d_gene: .; j_gene: TRBJ2-7; CDR3aa: CASSLRGLSYEQYF; CDR3nt: TGTGCCAGCAGCTTGCGGGGGCTTTCCTACGAGCAGTACTTC
v_gene: TRBV27; abundance: .; d_gene: .; j_gene: TRBJ2-7; CDR3aa: CATQGTYEQYF; CDR3nt: TGTGCCACACAGGGTACCTACGAGCAGTACTTC
v_gene: TRBV7-9; abundance: .; d_gene: .; j_gene: TRBJ2-7; CDR3aa: CASSLSQSPYEQYF; CDR3nt: TGTGCCAGCAGCTTATCTCAGTCCCCCTACGAGCAGTACTTC